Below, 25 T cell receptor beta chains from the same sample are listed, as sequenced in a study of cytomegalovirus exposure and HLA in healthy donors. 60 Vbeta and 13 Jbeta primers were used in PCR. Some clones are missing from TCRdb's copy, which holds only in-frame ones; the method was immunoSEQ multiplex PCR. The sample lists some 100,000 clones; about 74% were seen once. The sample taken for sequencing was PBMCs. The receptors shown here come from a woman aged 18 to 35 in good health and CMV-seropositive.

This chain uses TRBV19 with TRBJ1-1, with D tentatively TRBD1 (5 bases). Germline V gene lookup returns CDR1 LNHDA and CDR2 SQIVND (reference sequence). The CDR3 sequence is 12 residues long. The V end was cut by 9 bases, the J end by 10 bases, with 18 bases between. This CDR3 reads CASNDLVGGAFF. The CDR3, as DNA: TGTGCCAGCAACGACCTCGTGGGGGGAGCTTTCTTT.

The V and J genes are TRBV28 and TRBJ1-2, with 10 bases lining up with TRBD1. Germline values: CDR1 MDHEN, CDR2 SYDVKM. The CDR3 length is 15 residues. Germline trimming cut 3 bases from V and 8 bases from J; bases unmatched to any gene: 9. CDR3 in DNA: TGTGCCAGCAGTTTCGGGGACAGGGGCTTAGGGGGCTACACCTTC. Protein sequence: CASSFGDRGLGGYTF.

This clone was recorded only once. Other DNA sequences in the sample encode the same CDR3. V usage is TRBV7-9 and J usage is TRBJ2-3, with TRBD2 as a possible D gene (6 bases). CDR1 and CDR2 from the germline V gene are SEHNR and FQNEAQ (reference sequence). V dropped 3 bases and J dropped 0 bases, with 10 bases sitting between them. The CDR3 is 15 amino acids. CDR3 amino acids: CASSLSSGSTDTQYF. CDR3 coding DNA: TGTGCCAGCAGCTTGTCCAGCGGGAGCACAGATACGCAGTATTTT.

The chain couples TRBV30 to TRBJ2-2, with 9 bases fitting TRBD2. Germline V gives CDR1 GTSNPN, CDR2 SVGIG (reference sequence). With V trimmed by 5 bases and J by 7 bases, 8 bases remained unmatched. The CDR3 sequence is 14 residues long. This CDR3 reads CAWSAGGPIGELFF. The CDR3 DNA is TGTGCCTGGTCGGCGGGAGGGCCGATCGGGGAGCTGTTTTTT.

This CDR3 reads CASSLMLAETQYF. CDR3 sequence (DNA): TGTGCCAGCAGCTTAATGCTAGCAGAGACCCAGTACTTC. The V gene is TRBV7-9, the J gene TRBJ2-5; a weak D match, TRBD2 (5 bases). The germline V gene encodes CDR1 SEHNR and CDR2 FQNEAQ (reference sequence). Trimming removed 2 bases at V and 4 bases at J, with 8 bases between. The CDR3 consists of 13 residues.

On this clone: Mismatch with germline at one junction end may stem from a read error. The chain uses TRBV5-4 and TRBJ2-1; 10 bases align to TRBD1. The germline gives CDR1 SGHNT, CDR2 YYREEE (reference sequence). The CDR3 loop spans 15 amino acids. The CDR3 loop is CASSLDRGARNEQFF. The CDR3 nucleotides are TGTGCCAGCAGTTTGGACAGGGGGGCAAGGAATGAGCAGTTCTTC.

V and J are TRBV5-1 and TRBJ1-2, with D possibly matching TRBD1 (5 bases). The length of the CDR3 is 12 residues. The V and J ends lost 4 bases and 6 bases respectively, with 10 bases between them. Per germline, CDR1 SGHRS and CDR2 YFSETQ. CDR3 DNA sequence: TGCGCCAGCAGCCTGGAGGGGAATGGCTACACCTTC. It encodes CASSLEGNGYTF. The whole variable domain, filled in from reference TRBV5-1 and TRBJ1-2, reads KAGVTQTPRYLIKTRGQQVTLSCSPISGHRSVSWYQQTPGQGLQFLFEYFSETQRNKGNFPGRFSGRQFSNSRSEMNVSTLELGDSALYLCASSLEGNGYTFGSGTRLTVV.

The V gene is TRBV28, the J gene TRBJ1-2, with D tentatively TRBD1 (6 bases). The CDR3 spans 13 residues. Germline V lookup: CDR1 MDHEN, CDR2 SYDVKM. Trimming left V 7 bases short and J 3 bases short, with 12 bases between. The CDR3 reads CASKHRVDYGYTF. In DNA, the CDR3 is TGTGCCAGCAAGCACAGGGTAGACTATGGCTACACCTTC.

CDR3 sequence (DNA): TGTGCCAGCAGTTTAACGGGACTAGCGGGAAACTACAATGAGCAGTTCTTC. This gives the protein CASSLTGLAGNYNEQFF. The chain combines TRBV27 with TRBJ2-1; TRBD2 aligns across 13 bases. The CDR3 totals 17 residues. Germline CDR1 and CDR2: MNHEY and SMNVEV (reference sequence). Trimming took 2 bases from V and 3 from J; bases not matched to a gene: 4.

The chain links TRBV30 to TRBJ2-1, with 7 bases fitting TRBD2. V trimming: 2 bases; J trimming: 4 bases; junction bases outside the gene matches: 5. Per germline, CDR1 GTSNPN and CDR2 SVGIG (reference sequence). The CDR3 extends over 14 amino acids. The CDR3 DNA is TGTGCCTGGAGTCCGGGACTACCATACAATGAGCAGTTCTTC. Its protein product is CAWSPGLPYNEQFF.

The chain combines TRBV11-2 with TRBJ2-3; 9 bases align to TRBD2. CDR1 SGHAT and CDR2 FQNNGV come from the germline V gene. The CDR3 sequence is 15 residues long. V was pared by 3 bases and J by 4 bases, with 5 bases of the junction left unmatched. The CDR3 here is CASSFLREGPDTQYF. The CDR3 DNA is TGTGCCAGCAGCTTCTTGCGGGAGGGCCCAGATACGCAGTATTTT.

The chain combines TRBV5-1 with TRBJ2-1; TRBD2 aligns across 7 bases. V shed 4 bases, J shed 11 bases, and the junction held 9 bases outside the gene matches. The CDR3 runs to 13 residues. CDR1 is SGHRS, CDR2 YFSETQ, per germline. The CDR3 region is CASSQEGLDKQFF. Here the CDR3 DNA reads TGCGCCAGCAGCCAGGAAGGACTAGATAAGCAGTTCTTC.

CDR3 nucleotide sequence: TGTGCCAGCAGCTTAGTAGCGGGAGGTGGGAACATTCAGTACTTC. Its protein is CASSLVAGGGNIQYF. V and J are TRBV7-3 and TRBJ2-4; TRBD2 matches at 10 bases. Germline loops: CDR1 SGHTA, CDR2 FQGTGA. The ends lost 2 bases at V and 7 bases at J; junction bases unmatched: 5. CDR3 length: 15 amino acids. Based on the CDR3 plus reference TRBV7-3 and TRBJ2-4, the full variable domain is GAGVSQTPSNKVTEKGKYVELRCDPISGHTALYWYRQSLGQGPEFLIYFQGTGAADDSGLPNDRFFAVRPEGSVSTLKIQRTERGDSAVYLCASSLVAGGGNIQYFGAGTRLSVL.

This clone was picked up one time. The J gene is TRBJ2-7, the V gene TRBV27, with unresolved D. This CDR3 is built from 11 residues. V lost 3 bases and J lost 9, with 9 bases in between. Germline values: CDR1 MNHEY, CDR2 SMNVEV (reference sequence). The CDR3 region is CASSLPLGQYF. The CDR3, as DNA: TGTGCCAGCAGTTTGCCCCTCGGGCAGTACTTC.

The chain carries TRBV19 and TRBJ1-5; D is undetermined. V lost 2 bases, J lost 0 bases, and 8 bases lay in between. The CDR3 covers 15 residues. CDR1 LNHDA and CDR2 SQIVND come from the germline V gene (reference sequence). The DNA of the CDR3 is TGTGCCAGTAGTATAACAGAATATAGCAATCAGCCCCAGCATTTT. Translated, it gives CASSITEYSNQPQHF.

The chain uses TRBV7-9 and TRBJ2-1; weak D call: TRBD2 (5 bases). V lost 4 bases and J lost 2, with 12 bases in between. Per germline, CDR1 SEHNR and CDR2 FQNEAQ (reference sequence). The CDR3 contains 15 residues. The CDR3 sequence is CASSSADWAYNEQFF. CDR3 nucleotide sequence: TGTGCCAGCAGCTCGGCGGACTGGGCCTACAATGAGCAGTTCTTC.

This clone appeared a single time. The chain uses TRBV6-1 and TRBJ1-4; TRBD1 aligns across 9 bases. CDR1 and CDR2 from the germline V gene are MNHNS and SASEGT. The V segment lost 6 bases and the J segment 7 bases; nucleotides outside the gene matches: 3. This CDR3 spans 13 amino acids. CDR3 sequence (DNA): TGTGCCAGCAGGACAGGGGGGAGTGAAAAACTGTTTTTT. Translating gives CASRTGGSEKLFF.

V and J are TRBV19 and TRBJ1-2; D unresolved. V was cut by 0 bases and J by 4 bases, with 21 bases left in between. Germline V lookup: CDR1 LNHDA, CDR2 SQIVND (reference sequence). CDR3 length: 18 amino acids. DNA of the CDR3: TGTGCCAGTAGTATAGATTATGGGGAGCCCAGGATTCGCTATGGCTACACCTTC. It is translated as CASSIDYGEPRIRYGYTF.

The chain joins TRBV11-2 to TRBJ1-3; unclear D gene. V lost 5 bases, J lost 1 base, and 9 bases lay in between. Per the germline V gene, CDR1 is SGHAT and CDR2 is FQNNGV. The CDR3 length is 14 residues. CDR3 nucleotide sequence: TGTGCCAGCAGCCCCGCGGGTTCTGGAAACACCATATATTTT. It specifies CASSPAGSGNTIYF.

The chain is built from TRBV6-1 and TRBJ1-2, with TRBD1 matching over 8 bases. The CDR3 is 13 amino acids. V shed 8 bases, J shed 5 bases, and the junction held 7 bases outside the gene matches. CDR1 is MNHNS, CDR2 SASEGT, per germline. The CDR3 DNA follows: TGTGCCAGCCAAGACAGGGGATCGTATGGCTACACCTTC. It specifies CASQDRGSYGYTF.

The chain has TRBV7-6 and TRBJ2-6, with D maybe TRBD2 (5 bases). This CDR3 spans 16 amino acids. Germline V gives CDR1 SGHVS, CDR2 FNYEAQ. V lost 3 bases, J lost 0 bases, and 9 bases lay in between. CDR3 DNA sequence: TGTGCCAGCAGCTTCGGGGTTTTCTCTGGGGCCAACGTCCTGACTTTC. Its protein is CASSFGVFSGANVLTF. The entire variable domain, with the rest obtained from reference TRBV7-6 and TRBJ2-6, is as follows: GAGVSQSPRYKVTKRGQDVALRCDPISGHVSLYWYRQALGQGPEFLTYFNYEAQQDKSGLPNDRFSAERPEGSISTLTIQRTEQRDSAMYRCASSFGVFSGANVLTFGAGSRLTVL.

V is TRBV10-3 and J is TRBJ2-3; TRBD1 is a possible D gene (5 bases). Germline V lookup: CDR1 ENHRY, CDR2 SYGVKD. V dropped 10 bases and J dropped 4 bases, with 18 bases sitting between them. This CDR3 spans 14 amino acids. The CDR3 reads CATRNVATADTQYF. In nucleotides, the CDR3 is TGTGCCACCAGGAACGTTGCGACAGCAGATACGCAGTATTTT.

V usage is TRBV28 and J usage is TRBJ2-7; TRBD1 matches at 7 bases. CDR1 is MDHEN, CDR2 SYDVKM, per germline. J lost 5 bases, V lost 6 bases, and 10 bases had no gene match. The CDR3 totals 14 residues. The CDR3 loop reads CASSQTGLLDEQYF. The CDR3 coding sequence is TGTGCCAGCAGCCAGACAGGGCTTCTCGACGAGCAGTACTTC. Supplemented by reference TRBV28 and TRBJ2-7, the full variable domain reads DVKVTQSSRYLVKRTGEKVFLECVQDMDHENMFWYRQDPGLGLRLIYFSYDVKMKEKGDIPEGYSVSREKKERFSLILESASTNQTSMYLCASSQTGLLDEQYFGPGTRLTVT.

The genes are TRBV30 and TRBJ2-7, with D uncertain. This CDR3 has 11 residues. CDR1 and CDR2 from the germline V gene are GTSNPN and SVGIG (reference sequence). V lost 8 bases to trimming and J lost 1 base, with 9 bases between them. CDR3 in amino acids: CAATLSYEQYF. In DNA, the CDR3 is TGTGCCGCGACACTGTCCTACGAGCAGTACTTC.

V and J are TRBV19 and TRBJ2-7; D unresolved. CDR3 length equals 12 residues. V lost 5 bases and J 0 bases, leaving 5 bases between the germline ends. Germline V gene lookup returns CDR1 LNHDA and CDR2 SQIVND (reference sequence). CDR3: CASSPGSYEQYF. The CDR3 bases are TGTGCCAGTAGTCCCGGCTCCTACGAGCAGTACTTC.